The next 27 T cell receptor beta chains were all read from a single sample in a study of long-term antiretroviral therapy in people with HIV. It was version v3.0 of the immunoSEQ assay that was run at survey level. Libraries were prepared by immunoSEQ multiplex PCR; TCRdb keeps only in-frame clonotypes and omits some of them. The sample has around 15,000 clones; roughly 94% are singletons. The source was unsorted PBMCs, collected approximately 6.4 years after starting antiretroviral therapy. All receptors come from a woman aged 45-65 years with HIV.

The chain employs TRBV6-5 and TRBJ2-3; unclear D gene. The germline CDR1 and CDR2 sequences are MNHEY and SVGAGI. CDR3 length: 15 amino acids. Trimming stripped 4 bases from V and 6 bases from J, with 17 bases between. In nucleotides, the CDR3 is TGTGCCAGCAGTTCCATGGGCCTCCGTGGGGATACGCAGTATTTT. Its protein is CASSSMGLRGDTQYF.

The J gene is TRBJ2-3, the V gene TRBV11-2, with D possibly TRBD2 on 7 matching bases. Germline-derived CDR1 and CDR2 are SGHAT and FQNNGV. The CDR3 runs to 15 residues. V lost 5 bases and J lost 10, with 22 bases in between. This CDR3 is CASSPGAGLTSAQYF. CDR3 nucleotide sequence: TGTGCCAGCAGCCCAGGGGCGGGACTAACTTCTGCGCAGTATTTT. The variable domain in full, completed from reference TRBV11-2 and TRBJ2-3, reads EAGVAQSPRYKIIEKRQSVAFWCNPISGHATLYWYQQILGQGPKLLIQFQNNGVVDDSQLPKDRFSAERLKGVDSTLKIQPAKLEDSAVYLCASSPGAGLTSAQYFGPGTRLTVL.

This clone was found once. V gene TRBV27 combines with J gene TRBJ2-1; TRBD2 matches 8 bases. Germline V CDR1 and CDR2: MNHEY, SMNVEV (reference sequence). J lost 3 bases, V lost 3 bases, and 4 bases had no gene match. The CDR3 has 15 amino acids. CDR3 bases: TGTGCCAGCAGTTTGGGGCTAGCGGGCTACAATGAGCAGTTCTTC. It codes for CASSLGLAGYNEQFF.

The genes are TRBV7-8 and TRBJ1-4, with 8 positions matching TRBD1. In germline, CDR1 is SGHVS, CDR2 FQNEAQ. The V and J ends lost 5 bases and 7 bases, in that order; junction bases with no gene match: 15. CDR3 length: 17 residues. CDR3 loop: CASSPHPPGQAREKLFF. The CDR3 DNA reads as TGTGCCAGCAGCCCACACCCCCCGGGACAGGCTCGTGAAAAACTGTTTTTT.

This clone has a single count. J is TRBJ2-1 and V is TRBV6-5; D gene ambiguous. Germline V CDR1 and CDR2: MNHEY, SVGAGI. The CDR3 runs 12 residues. The V and J ends lost 6 bases and 6 bases respectively, with 9 bases between them. The CDR3 reads CASRSSLNEQFF. In nucleotides, the CDR3 is TGTGCCAGCAGGAGCAGCCTCAATGAGCAGTTCTTC.

This clone appeared a single time. The chain couples TRBV28 to TRBJ1-2; D ambiguous. The CDR3 covers 12 residues. V was trimmed by 10 bases and J by 2 bases, leaving 11 bases between them. Germline CDR1 MDHEN, CDR2 SYDVKM. The CDR3 is CATAGSNYGYTF. CDR3 DNA: TGTGCCACCGCCGGATCCAACTATGGCTACACCTTC.

This chain links TRBV7-6 with TRBJ2-1, with D uncertain. The CDR3 is 14 residues long. Germline lookup yields CDR1 SGHVS and CDR2 FNYEAQ. V lost 1 base, J lost 6 bases, and 10 bases lay in between. CDR3 residues: CASSLGLGINEQFF. The CDR3 DNA reads as TGTGCCAGCAGCTTAGGACTCGGAATCAATGAGCAGTTCTTC.

The J gene is TRBJ1-1, the V gene TRBV16; no clear D. Germline CDR1 KGHSY, CDR2 FQNENV. This CDR3 spans 16 amino acids. Trimming pared 2 bases from V and 1 base from J, leaving 14 bases between. The CDR3 here is CASSQLNFLTNTEAFF. CDR3 coding DNA: TGTGCCAGCAGCCAACTGAATTTTTTGACGAACACTGAAGCTTTCTTT. Looking up the rest from reference TRBV16 and TRBJ1-1 gives the full variable domain: GEEVAQTPKHLVRGEGQKAKLYCAPIKGHSYVFWYQQVLKNEFKFLISFQNENVFDETGMPKERFSAKCLPNSPCSLEIQATKLEDSAVYFCASSQLNFLTNTEAFFGQGTRLTVV.

This chain links TRBV7-9 with TRBJ2-2; D is uncertain. This CDR3 is built from 10 residues. The germline V and J ends were trimmed by 5 bases and 9 bases, with 4 bases remaining between them. From germline, CDR1 is SEHNR and CDR2 FQNEAQ (reference sequence). Here the CDR3 reads CASSERELFF. The DNA for the CDR3 is TGTGCCAGCAGCGAACGGGAGCTGTTTTTT.

This clone was picked up one time. The rearrangement uses TRBV5-1 and TRBJ1-1, with 8 bases that match TRBD1. Per germline, CDR1 SGHRS and CDR2 YFSETQ. With 4 bases clipped from V and 8 bases from J, the junction kept 10 bases outside the gene matches. This CDR3 is 14 amino acids long. CDR3 nucleotides: TGCGCCAGCAGCCCGACAGGGGCGGAGGGAGAAGCTTTCTTT. Protein product: CASSPTGAEGEAFF.

V is TRBV6-5 and J is TRBJ2-7; 7 bases map to TRBD2. This CDR3 contains 15 residues. The V gene end was trimmed by 5 bases and the J gene end by 2 bases; junction bases not matched to a gene: 9. Germline lookup yields CDR1 MNHEY and CDR2 SVGAGI. CDR3 residues: CASSGKRGGPYEQYF. The DNA for the CDR3 is TGTGCCAGCAGTGGGAAGAGGGGAGGGCCCTACGAGCAGTACTTC.

The genes are TRBV5-1 and TRBJ2-3; unclear D gene. This CDR3 contains 15 residues. The germline V gene has CDR1 SGHRS and CDR2 YFSETQ. Trimming took off 5 bases at V and 6 bases at J, with 19 bases between the two ends. The CDR3 is CASSYGRATSDTQYF. The CDR3 DNA follows: TGCGCCAGCAGTTATGGTCGGGCAACGTCCGATACGCAGTATTTT. Using reference TRBV5-1 and TRBJ2-3 for the parts outside the CDR3, the full variable domain is KAGVTQTPRYLIKTRGQQVTLSCSPISGHRSVSWYQQTPGQGLQFLFEYFSETQRNKGNFPGRFSGRQFSNSRSEMNVSTLELGDSALYLCASSYGRATSDTQYFGPGTRLTVL.

CDR3 sequence: CASSPVISGANVLTF. DNA for the CDR3: TGTGCCAGCAGCCCAGTGATCTCTGGGGCCAACGTCCTGACTTTC. J is TRBJ2-6 and V is TRBV9; D unclear. Deletions cut 4 bases from V and 0 bases from J, with 8 bases between. The CDR3 consists of 15 residues. Germline assignment: CDR1 SGDLS and CDR2 YYNGEE.

The rearrangement links TRBV6-5 to TRBJ1-3, with a possible D match to TRBD1 (6 bases). This CDR3 is 12 amino acids long. CDR1 is MNHEY and CDR2 is SVGAGI in the germline V gene. The germline V and J ends were trimmed by 9 bases and 1 base, with 7 bases remaining between them. The CDR3 coding sequence is TGTGCCAGTACAGGGTCTGGAAACACCATATATTTT. Its translation: CASTGSGNTIYF.

The chain joins TRBV7-3 to TRBJ2-5; possibly TRBD1 for D (6 bases). The CDR3 runs to 14 residues. CDR1 is SGHTA, CDR2 FQGTGA, per germline. V was cut by 1 base and J by 4 bases, with 10 bases left in between. The CDR3 sequence is CASSLNGGGETQYF. The CDR3 DNA reads as TGTGCCAGCAGCTTAAATGGGGGCGGAGAGACCCAGTACTTC.

This chain connects TRBV27 to TRBJ2-7; the match to TRBD2 covers 10 bases. CDR1 and CDR2 (germline): MNHEY, SMNVEV (reference sequence). CDR3 length equals 16 residues. V trimming: 5 bases; J trimming: 6 bases; junction bases outside the gene matches: 13. In DNA form, the CDR3 reads TGTGCCAGCAGTATGCCTTACAGCGGGAGGGCCGGCGAGCAGTACTTC. Amino acids: CASSMPYSGRAGEQYF.

Only one count was recorded for this clone. This chain joins TRBV25-1 and TRBJ2-7; a possible D gene is TRBD1 (5 bases). CDR1 and CDR2 from the germline V gene are MGHDK and SYGVNS. Trimming pared 7 bases from V and 4 bases from J, leaving 17 bases between. The CDR3 covers 14 residues. DNA for the CDR3: TGTGCCAGCAATGGCAGGGCGGCCATTTACGAGCAGTACTTC. This sequence encodes CASNGRAAIYEQYF.

The rearrangement joins TRBV19 to TRBJ2-7; 8 nucleotides line up with TRBD1. The CDR3 loop spans 14 amino acids. CDR1 and CDR2 from the germline V gene are LNHDA and SQIVND (reference sequence). The trim removed 4 bases at V and 2 bases at J, leaving 4 bases unmatched. The CDR3 DNA sequence: TGTGCCAGTAGTACAGGACAGGGAACCTACGAGCAGTACTTC. Translating it yields CASSTGQGTYEQYF.

The chain has TRBV7-3 and TRBJ2-3; D call uncertain. V lost 5 bases, J lost 3 bases, and 9 bases lay in between. Germline lookup yields CDR1 SGHTA and CDR2 FQGTGA. The CDR3 contains 13 residues. The CDR3 loop is CASSHRTTDTQYF. The CDR3, as DNA: TGTGCCAGCAGCCATCGGACGACAGATACGCAGTATTTT.

The chain joins TRBV7-8 to TRBJ1-3, with 8 nucleotides matching TRBD1. The junction had 10 bases not matched to a gene; V was cut back by 1 base and J by 2 bases. This CDR3 has 18 amino acids. Germline V gene data show CDR1 as SGHVS and CDR2 as FQNEAQ. The CDR3 loop is CASSLEGYGTGPGNTIYF. CDR3 nucleotide sequence: TGTGCCAGCAGCTTAGAGGGGTACGGGACAGGACCTGGAAACACCATATATTTT.

The chain is built from TRBV5-1 and TRBJ1-1; no clear D. The CDR3 is 14 residues long. The germline V gene encodes CDR1 SGHRS and CDR2 YFSETQ. Trimming left V 4 bases short and J 0 bases short, with 10 bases between. The CDR3: CASSTGTLNTEAFF. CDR3 nucleotides: TGCGCCAGCAGCACCGGAACATTGAACACTGAAGCTTTCTTT.

This chain uses TRBV29-1 with TRBJ2-1; D perhaps matches TRBD1 (6 bases). Germline values: CDR1 SQVTM, CDR2 ANQGSEA. The CDR3 extends over 11 amino acids. V was cut by 6 bases and J by 11 bases, with 14 bases left in between. The CDR3 here is CSVGAGPQQFF. For the CDR3, the DNA is TGCAGCGTGGGGGCGGGCCCCCAGCAGTTCTTC.

This clone was picked up one time. CDR3 sequence: CASSYSPSGSNTQYF. The CDR3, as DNA: TGTGCCAGCAGTTACTCCCCTAGCGGGAGTAATACGCAGTATTTT. The chain has TRBV6-5 and TRBJ2-3; 10 positions match TRBD2. With V trimmed by 0 bases and J by 7 bases, 4 bases remained unmatched. CDR3 length: 15 amino acids. Per the germline V gene, CDR1 is MNHEY and CDR2 is SVGAGI.

The J gene is TRBJ2-3, the V gene TRBV27; the D is unclear. The germline V and J ends were trimmed by 2 bases and 0 bases, with 3 bases remaining between them. Looked up from germline, CDR1 is MNHEY and CDR2 is SMNVEV (reference sequence). This CDR3 has 13 amino acids. The chain's CDR3 is CASSLASTDTQYF. The DNA of the CDR3 is TGTGCCAGCAGTTTAGCGAGCACAGATACGCAGTATTTT.

V is TRBV2 and J is TRBJ2-5, with 7 positions matching TRBD1. Germline V gene lookup returns CDR1 SNHLY and CDR2 FYNNEI. With 4 bases clipped from V and 1 base from J, the junction kept 0 bases outside the gene matches. The CDR3 is 13 amino acids. CDR3 DNA: TGTGCCAGCAGTGGGGACAGCCAAGAGACCCAGTACTTC. This encodes CASSGDSQETQYF.

The gene calls are TRBV7-8 and TRBJ2-2, with 12 bases identical to TRBD2. From germline, CDR1 is SGHVS and CDR2 FQNEAQ. The V segment lost 2 bases and the J segment 5 bases; nucleotides outside the gene matches: 3. This CDR3 spans 16 amino acids. Here the CDR3 DNA reads TGTGCCAGCAGCTTACAGGGACTAGCGGGTACCGGGGAGCTGTTTTTT. Translating gives CASSLQGLAGTGELFF.

This clone was recorded once. The chain carries TRBV7-9 and TRBJ1-4; the match to TRBD1 covers 9 bases. CDR1 is SEHNR, CDR2 FQNEAQ, per germline (reference sequence). The CDR3 sequence is 14 residues long. With V trimmed by 5 bases and J by 6 bases, 4 bases remained unmatched. This CDR3 reads CASSPGTGYEKLFF. Here the CDR3 DNA reads TGTGCCAGCAGCCCCGGGACAGGGTATGAAAAACTGTTTTTT.